The present TCR beta chain was sequenced within a study of T cell repertoires in cytomegalovirus infection. In the study overall: An indication of both CMV infection and matching HLA type came from public TCR beta signatures.

TCRdb re-called the reads through MiXCR, storing one row per CDR3 protein. Of 250,000 to 300,000 distinct CDR3 sequences listed, approximately 15% are singletons. The V gene lost 7 bases and the J gene lost 5 bases, with 17 bases spanning the gap. The CDR3 spans 13 residues. Germline V gene lookup returns CDR1 DFQATT and CDR2 SNEGSKA (reference sequence). The receptor was isolated from a human donor in good health (CMV status not recorded). Some clones in this sample may be carry-over from other donors' samples. The chain combines TRBV20-1 with TRBJ2-5, with D maybe TRBD2 (5 bases). Sequenced sample: PBMCs. CDR3 DNA: TGCAGTGTTAGGATCGGGCCGGGGGAGACCCAGTACTTC. Protein sequence: CSVRIGPGETQYF.